This is a list of T cell receptor beta chains from one sample in a study of technical replicates of blood from a few donors. Generated by immunoSEQ multiplex PCR, the TCRdb table keeps only in-frame clones and is missing some. The table has tens of thousands of clones, approximately 92% seen once. The sequenced sample consisted of T cells isolated from PBMCs. These receptors all come from a human donor in good health. Some clones in this sample may be carry-over from other donors' samples. Each CDR3 is given with its conserved first and last residue. The order of the fields is clone size, V gene, D gene, J gene, CDR3 protein, CDR3 DNA. The D gene is left open where the match is weak. Rows may omit the clone size; those that give it use once, few, many or a size class.

>NA|TRBV30|NA|TRBJ2-5
CAWSGTLPETQYF
TGTGCCTGGAGTGGTACTCTCCCAGAGACCCAGTACTTC
>few|TRBV11-2|NA|TRBJ2-5
CASSPGGLYQETQYF
TGTGCCAGCAGCCCAGGCGGACTTTACCAAGAGACCCAGTACTTC
>NA|TRBV30|NA|TRBJ1-3
CAWSVQGGNTIYF
TGTGCCTGGAGTGTACAGGGTGGAAACACCATATATTTT
>NA|TRBV6-1|NA|TRBJ2-2
CASSEQPGASTGELFF
TGTGCCAGCAGTGAGCAACCGGGAGCTAGCACCGGGGAGCTGTTTTTT
>NA|TRBV6-5|TRBD1|TRBJ1-1
CASSYLRQGNTEAFF
TGTGCCAGCAGTTACCTACGACAGGGGAACACTGAAGCTTTCTTT
>NA|TRBV7-3|TRBD2|TRBJ2-3
CASSLMGLAGGRGTQYF
TGTGCCAGCAGCTTAATGGGGCTAGCGGGAGGGCGGGGTACGCAGTATTTT
>once|TRBV11-3|TRBD2|TRBJ2-5
CASSLSGNQETQYF
TGTGCCAGCAGCTTAAGCGGGAACCAAGAGACCCAGTACTTC
>NA|TRBV2|NA|TRBJ1-5
CASKEESNQPQHF
TGTGCCAGCAAGGAGGAGAGCAATCAGCCCCAGCATTTT
>once|TRBV7-2|TRBD1|TRBJ1-2
CASSFARGGAGYGYTF
TGTGCCAGCAGCTTCGCCCGAGGGGGCGCTGGATATGGCTACACCTTC
>NA|TRBV11-2|NA|TRBJ1-2
CASSPSRGTSYGYTF
TGTGCCAGCAGCCCAAGTAGGGGGACCTCCTATGGCTACACCTTC
>NA|TRBV27|TRBD1|TRBJ2-7
CASSLSTGTGRFFSYEQYF
TGTGCCAGCAGTTTATCGACTGGGACAGGCCGCTTTTTCTCCTACGAGCAGTACTTC
>NA|TRBV6-5|NA|TRBJ2-7
CATTGTPIEQYF
TGTGCCACTACCGGGACTCCCATAGAGCAGTACTTC
>NA|TRBV29-1|NA|TRBJ2-7
CSVDRGPDYEQYF
TGCAGCGTTGACAGGGGTCCTGACTACGAGCAGTACTTC
>NA|TRBV5-1|TRBD2|TRBJ2-1
CASSTGLAGAYNEQFF
TGCGCCAGCAGCACGGGACTAGCGGGAGCCTACAATGAGCAGTTCTTC
>NA|TRBV2|TRBD2|TRBJ2-3
CASSGWTSGRGTDTQYF
TGTGCCAGCAGTGGCTGGACTAGCGGGAGAGGAACAGATACGCAGTATTTT
>NA|TRBV19|NA|TRBJ1-5
CASSIDFLSQPQHF
TGTGCCAGTAGTATAGATTTTCTAAGTCAGCCCCAGCATTTT
>NA|TRBV18|NA|TRBJ2-1
CASSPGTPNEQFF
TGTGCCAGCTCACCAGGTACACCCAATGAGCAGTTCTTC
>NA|TRBV2|TRBD1|TRBJ2-2
CASSAWQGASNTGELFF
TGTGCCAGCAGTGCATGGCAGGGGGCTTCGAACACCGGGGAGCTGTTTTTT
>NA|TRBV9|NA|TRBJ2-2
CASSTRDWGELFF
TGTGCCAGCAGCACCCGGGACTGGGGGGAGCTGTTTTTT
>NA|TRBV6-1|NA|TRBJ1-2
CASSHHRSYTF
TGTGCCAGCAGTCACCACAGGAGCTACACCTTC
>NA|TRBV6-5|TRBD1|TRBJ1-1
CASRTGVEDTEAFF
TGTGCCAGCAGGACAGGGGTAGAGGACACTGAAGCTTTCTTT
>NA|TRBV5-1|TRBD1|TRBJ2-7
CASSLGWDSLTYEQYF
TGCGCCAGCAGCTTGGGTTGGGACAGTTTAACCTACGAGCAGTACTTC
>once|TRBV28|NA|TRBJ1-2
CASRTLGAGITYGYTF
TGTGCCAGCAGGACGCTGGGGGCAGGGATAACCTATGGCTACACCTTC
>NA|TRBV7-3|NA|TRBJ2-6
CASSRGGSTGNSGANVLTF
TGTGCCAGCAGCCGAGGGGGATCAACAGGGAACTCTGGGGCCAACGTCCTGACTTTC
>NA|TRBV19|TRBD1|TRBJ1-3
CASSPHHGDRELVNTIYF
TGTGCCAGTAGTCCTCACCATGGGGACAGGGAGTTGGTAAACACCATATATTTT
>NA|TRBV7-8|TRBD1|TRBJ1-2
CASSQRQGAYYGYTF
TGTGCCAGCAGCCAACGTCAGGGGGCGTACTATGGCTACACCTTC
>NA|TRBV27|TRBD2|TRBJ2-7
CASSLSYYRLAGYEQYF
TGTGCCAGCAGTTTATCCTACTATAGGCTAGCGGGATATGAGCAGTACTTC
>NA|TRBV9|TRBD2|TRBJ2-1
CASSVGGTTFEQFF
TGTGCCAGCAGCGTAGGAGGGACTACTTTTGAGCAGTTCTTC